This T cell receptor (beta chain) was observed in a study of shared clonotypes between healthy human individuals. Assay used: immunoSEQ multiplex PCR; TCRdb lists only in-frame clones, some missing. The sample includes roughly 2.4 million clones, 95% of them seen just once. The CDR3 loop spans 15 amino acids. Germline V gene lookup returns CDR1 SGHAT and CDR2 FQNNGV. The V gene lost 3 bases and the J gene lost 0 bases, with 8 bases spanning the gap. The chain has TRBV11-2 and TRBJ2-2; D not resolved. This sequence originates from a man between 18 and 35 years old in good health. The sequenced material came from naive CD4+ T cells sorted from blood. Described subset: CD45RA+ positively selected. CDR3 sequence: CASSFSSANTGELFF. CDR3 coding DNA: TGTGCCAGCAGCTTTTCTAGTGCGAACACCGGGGAGCTGTTTTTT.